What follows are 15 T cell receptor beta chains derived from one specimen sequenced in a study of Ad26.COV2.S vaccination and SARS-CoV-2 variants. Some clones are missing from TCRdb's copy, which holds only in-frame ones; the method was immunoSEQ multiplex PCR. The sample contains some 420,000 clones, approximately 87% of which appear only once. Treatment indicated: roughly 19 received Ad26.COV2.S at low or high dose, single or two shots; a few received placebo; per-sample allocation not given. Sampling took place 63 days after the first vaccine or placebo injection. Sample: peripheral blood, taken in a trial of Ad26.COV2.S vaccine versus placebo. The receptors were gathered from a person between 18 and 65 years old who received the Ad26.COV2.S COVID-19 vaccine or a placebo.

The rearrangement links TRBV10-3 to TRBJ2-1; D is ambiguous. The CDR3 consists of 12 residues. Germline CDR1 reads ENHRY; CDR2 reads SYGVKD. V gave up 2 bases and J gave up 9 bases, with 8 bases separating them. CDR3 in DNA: TGTGCCATCAGTGAGGGAACCGGTGAGCAGTTCTTC. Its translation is CAISEGTGEQFF.

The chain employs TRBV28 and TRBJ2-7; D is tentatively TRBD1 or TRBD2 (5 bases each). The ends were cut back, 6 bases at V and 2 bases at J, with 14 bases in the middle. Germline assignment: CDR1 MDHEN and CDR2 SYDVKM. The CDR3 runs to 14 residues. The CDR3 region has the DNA TGTGCCAGCAGGGGGACGGGTGAAACCTACGAGCAGTACTTC. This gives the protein CASRGTGETYEQYF.

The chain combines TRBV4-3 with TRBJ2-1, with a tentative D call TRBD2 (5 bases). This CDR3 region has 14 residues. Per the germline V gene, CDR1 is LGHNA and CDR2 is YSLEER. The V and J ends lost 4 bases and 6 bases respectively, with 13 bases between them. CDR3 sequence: CASSPGLAPNEQFF. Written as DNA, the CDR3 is TGCGCCAGCAGCCCTGGACTGGCCCCCAATGAGCAGTTCTTC.

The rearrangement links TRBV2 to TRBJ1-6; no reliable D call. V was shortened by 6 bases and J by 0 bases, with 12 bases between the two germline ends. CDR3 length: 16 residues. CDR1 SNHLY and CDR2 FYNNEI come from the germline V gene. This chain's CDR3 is CASRDRPSSYNSPLHF. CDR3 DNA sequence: TGTGCCAGCAGAGATAGACCGAGCTCCTATAATTCACCCCTCCACTTT.

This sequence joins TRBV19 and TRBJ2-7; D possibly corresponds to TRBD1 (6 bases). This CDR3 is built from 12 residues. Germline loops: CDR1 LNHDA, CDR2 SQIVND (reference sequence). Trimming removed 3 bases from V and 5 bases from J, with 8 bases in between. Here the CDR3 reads CASSITGNEQYF. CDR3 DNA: TGTGCCAGTAGTATTACAGGGAACGAGCAGTACTTC.

The CDR3 nucleotides are TGTGCCAGCAGCCAAGATCGGGCAGGGGAGACCGGGGAGCTGTTTTTT. Protein sequence: CASSQDRAGETGELFF. This sequence joins TRBV3-1 (or the pseudogene TRBV3-2) and TRBJ2-2, with a weak D call TRBD1 (6 bases). CDR3 length: 16 amino acids. V dropped 0 bases and J dropped 5 bases, with 13 bases sitting between them. Germline V CDR1 and CDR2: LGHDT, YNNKEL (reference sequence).

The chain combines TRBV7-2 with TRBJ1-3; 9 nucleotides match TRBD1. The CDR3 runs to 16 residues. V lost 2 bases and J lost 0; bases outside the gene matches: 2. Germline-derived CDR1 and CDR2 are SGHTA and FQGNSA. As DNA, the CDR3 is TGTGCCAGCAGCTTAACAGGGGGCGCCTCTGGAAACACCATATATTTT. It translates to CASSLTGGASGNTIYF.

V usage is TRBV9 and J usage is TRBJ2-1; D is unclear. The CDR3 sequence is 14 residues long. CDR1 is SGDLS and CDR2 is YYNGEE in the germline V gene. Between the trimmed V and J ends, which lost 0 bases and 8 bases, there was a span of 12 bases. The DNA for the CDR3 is TGTGCCAGCAGCGTAGGGGGTAGTTCGCATGAGCAGTTCTTC. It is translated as CASSVGGSSHEQFF.

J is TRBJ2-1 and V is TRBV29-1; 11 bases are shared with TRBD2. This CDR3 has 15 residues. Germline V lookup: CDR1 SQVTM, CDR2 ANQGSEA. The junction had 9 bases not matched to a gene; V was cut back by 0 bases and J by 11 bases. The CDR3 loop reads CSVEESRSGGAQQFF. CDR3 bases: TGCAGCGTTGAAGAATCCCGTAGCGGGGGGGCTCAGCAGTTCTTC.

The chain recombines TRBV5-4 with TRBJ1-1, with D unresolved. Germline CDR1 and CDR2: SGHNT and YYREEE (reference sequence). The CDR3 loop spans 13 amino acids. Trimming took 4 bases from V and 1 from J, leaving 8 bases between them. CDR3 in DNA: TGTGCCAGCAGCGGCACGAGGAACACTGAAGCTTTCTTT. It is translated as CASSGTRNTEAFF.

CDR3 residues: CASSLAGRSYEQYF. The CDR3 region has the DNA TGTGCCAGCAGTTTGGCGGGGCGGTCCTACGAGCAGTACTTC. The chain links TRBV28 to TRBJ2-7; D possibly corresponds to TRBD2 (6 bases). V dropped 3 bases and J dropped 1 base, with 10 bases sitting between them. Germline CDR1 is MDHEN and CDR2 is SYDVKM. The CDR3 runs 14 residues.

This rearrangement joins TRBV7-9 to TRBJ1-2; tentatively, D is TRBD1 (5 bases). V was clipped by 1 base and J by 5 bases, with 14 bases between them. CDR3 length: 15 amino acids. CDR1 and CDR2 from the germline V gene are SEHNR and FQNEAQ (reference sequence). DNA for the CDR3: TGTGCCAGCAGCTTAGAGAACAGGAAGACTTATGGCTACACCTTC. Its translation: CASSLENRKTYGYTF.

In DNA form, the CDR3 reads TGTGCCAGCACAGGGGTGAACACTGAAGCTTTCTTT. This sequence encodes CASTGVNTEAFF. The rearrangement links TRBV9 to TRBJ1-1; D perhaps matches TRBD1 (6 bases). Germline CDR1 SGDLS, CDR2 YYNGEE. Between the trimmed V and J ends, which lost 6 bases and 0 bases, there was a span of 6 bases. The CDR3 is made up of 12 amino acids. Drawing the rest from reference TRBV9 and TRBJ1-1, the complete variable domain is DSGVTQTPKHLITATGQRVTLRCSPRSGDLSVYWYQQSLDQGLQFLIQYYNGEERAKGNILERFSAQQFPDLHSELNLSSLELGDSALYFCASTGVNTEAFFGQGTRLTVV.

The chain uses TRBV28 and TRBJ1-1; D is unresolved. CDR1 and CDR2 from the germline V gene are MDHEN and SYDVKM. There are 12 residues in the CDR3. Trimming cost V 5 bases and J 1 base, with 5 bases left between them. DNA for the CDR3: TGTGCCAGCAGTCGGGCGAACACTGAAGCTTTCTTT. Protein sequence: CASSRANTEAFF.

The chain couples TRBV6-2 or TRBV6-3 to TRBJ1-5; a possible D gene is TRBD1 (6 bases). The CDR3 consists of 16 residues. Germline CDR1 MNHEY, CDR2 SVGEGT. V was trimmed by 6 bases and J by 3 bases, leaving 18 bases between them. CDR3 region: CASSQPMRQANQPQHF. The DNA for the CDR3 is TGTGCCAGCAGCCAGCCCATGCGACAGGCCAATCAGCCCCAGCATTTT.